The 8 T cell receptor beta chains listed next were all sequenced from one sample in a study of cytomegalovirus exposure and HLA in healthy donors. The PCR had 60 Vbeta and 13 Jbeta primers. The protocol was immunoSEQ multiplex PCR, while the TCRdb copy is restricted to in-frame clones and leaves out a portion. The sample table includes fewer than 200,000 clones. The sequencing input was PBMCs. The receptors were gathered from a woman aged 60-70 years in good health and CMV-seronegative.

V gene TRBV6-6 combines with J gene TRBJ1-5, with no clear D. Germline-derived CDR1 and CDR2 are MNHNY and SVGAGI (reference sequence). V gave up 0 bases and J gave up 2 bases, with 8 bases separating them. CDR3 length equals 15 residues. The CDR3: CASSYSEQGNQPQHF. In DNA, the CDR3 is TGTGCCAGCAGTTACTCTGAGCAGGGCAATCAGCCCCAGCATTTT.

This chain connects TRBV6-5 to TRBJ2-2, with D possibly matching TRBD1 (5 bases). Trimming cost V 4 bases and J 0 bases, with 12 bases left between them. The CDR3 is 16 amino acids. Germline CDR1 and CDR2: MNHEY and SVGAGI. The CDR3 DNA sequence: TGTGCCAGCAGTTTCGTTATGACAGCGAACACCGGGGAGCTGTTTTTT. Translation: CASSFVMTANTGELFF.

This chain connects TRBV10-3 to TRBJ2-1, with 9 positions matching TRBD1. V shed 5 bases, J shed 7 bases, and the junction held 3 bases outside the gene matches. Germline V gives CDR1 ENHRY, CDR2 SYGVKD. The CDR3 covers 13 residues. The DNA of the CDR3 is TGTGCCATCAGTCAGACAGGGGGGAATGAGCAGTTCTTC. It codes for CAISQTGGNEQFF.

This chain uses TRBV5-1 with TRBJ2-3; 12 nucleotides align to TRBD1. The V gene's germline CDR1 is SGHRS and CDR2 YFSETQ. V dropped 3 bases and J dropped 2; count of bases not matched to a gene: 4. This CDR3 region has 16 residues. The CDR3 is CASSWGTGGVTDTQYF. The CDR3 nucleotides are TGCGCCAGCAGCTGGGGGACAGGGGGCGTCACAGATACGCAGTATTTT. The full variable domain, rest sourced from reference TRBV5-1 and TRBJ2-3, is KAGVTQTPRYLIKTRGQQVTLSCSPISGHRSVSWYQQTPGQGLQFLFEYFSETQRNKGNFPGRFSGRQFSNSRSEMNVSTLELGDSALYLCASSWGTGGVTDTQYFGPGTRLTVL.

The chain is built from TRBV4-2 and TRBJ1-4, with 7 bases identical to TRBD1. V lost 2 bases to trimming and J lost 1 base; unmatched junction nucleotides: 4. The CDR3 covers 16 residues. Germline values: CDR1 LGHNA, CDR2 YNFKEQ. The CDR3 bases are TGTGCCAGCAGCCAAACACAGGGGCAAACTAATGAAAAACTGTTTTTT. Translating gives CASSQTQGQTNEKLFF.

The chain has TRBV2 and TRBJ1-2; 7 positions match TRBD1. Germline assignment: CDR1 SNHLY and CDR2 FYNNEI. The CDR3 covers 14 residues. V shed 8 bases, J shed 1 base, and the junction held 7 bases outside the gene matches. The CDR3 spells CASSIDRVNYGYTF. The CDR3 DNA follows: TGTGCCAGCTCTATCGACAGGGTTAACTATGGCTACACCTTC.

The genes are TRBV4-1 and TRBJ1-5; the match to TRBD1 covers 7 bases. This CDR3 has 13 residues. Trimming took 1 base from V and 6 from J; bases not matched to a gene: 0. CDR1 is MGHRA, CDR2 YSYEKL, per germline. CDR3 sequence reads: CASSQGQGQPQHF. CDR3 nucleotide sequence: TGCGCCAGCAGCCAAGGACAGGGTCAGCCCCAGCATTTT.

The CDR3 loop reads CASSVRRVGQPQHF. Here the CDR3 DNA reads TGTGCCAGCAGTGTGCGGAGGGTTGGTCAGCCCCAGCATTTT. V gene TRBV6-1 combines with J gene TRBJ1-5; D not resolved. Trimming took off 4 bases at V and 6 bases at J, with 13 bases between the two ends. Germline-derived CDR1 and CDR2 are MNHNS and SASEGT. This CDR3 has 14 amino acids.